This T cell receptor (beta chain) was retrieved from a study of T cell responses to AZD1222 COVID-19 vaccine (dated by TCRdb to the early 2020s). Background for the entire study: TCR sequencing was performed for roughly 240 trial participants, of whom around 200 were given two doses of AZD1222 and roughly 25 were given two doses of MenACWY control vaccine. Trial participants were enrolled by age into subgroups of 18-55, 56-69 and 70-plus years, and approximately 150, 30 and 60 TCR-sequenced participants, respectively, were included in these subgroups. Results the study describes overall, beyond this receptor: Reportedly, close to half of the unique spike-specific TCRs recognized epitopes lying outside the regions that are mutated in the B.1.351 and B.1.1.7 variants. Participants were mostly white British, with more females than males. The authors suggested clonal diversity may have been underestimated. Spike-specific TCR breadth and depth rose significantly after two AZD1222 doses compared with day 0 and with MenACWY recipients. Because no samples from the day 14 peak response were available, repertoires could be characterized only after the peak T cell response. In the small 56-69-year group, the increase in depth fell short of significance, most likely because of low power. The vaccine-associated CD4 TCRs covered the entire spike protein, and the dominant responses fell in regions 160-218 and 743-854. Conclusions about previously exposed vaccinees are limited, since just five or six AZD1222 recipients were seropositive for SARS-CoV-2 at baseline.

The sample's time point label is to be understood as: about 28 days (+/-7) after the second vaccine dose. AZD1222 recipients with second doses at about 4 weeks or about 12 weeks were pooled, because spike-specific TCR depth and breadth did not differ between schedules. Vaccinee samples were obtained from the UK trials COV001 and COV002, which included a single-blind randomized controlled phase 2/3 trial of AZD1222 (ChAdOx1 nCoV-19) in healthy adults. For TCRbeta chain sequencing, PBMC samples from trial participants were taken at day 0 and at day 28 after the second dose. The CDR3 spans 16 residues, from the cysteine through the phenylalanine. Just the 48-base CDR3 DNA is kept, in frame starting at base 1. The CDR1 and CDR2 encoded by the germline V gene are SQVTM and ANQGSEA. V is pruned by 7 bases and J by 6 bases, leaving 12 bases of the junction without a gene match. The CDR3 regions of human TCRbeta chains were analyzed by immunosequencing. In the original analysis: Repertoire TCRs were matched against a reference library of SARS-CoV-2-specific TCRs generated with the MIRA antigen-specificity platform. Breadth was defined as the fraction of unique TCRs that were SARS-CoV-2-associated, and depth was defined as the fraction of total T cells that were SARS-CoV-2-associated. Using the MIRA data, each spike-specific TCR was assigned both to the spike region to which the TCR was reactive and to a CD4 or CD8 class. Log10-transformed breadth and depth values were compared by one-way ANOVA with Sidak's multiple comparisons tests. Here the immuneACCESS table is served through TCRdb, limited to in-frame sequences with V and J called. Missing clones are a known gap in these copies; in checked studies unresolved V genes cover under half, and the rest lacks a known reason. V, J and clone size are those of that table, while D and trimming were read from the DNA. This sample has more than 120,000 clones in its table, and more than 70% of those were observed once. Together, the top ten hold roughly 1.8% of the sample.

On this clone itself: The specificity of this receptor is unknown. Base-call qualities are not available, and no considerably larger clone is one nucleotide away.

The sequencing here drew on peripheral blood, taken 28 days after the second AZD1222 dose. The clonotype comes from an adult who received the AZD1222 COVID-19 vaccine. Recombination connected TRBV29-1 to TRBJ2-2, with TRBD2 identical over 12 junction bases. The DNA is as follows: TGCAGCGGCCGACTAGCGGGAGTAACCGGCGCCGGGGAGCTGTTTTTT. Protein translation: CSGRLAGVTGAGELFF.